The entry below describes one T cell receptor beta chain. Antigen: not known. The treatment was: some 20 received Ad26.COV2.S at low or high dose, single or two shots; several received placebo; per-sample allocation not given. Day 63 following the first vaccine or placebo injection was when the samples were taken. Cohort 1b enrolled adults aged 18-55 years in Boston. The assay was immunoSEQ multiplex PCR, and TCRdb's table has in-frame clones only and misses some. The sample has about 330,000 clones; 75% to 90% are singletons. This sample stems from a study of Ad26.COV2.S vaccination and SARS-CoV-2 variants. Study background: The authors gave Ad26.COV2.S intramuscularly, either once or twice 56 days apart.

Notes on the study in general: Reportedly, spike-specific CD8+ and CD4+ T cell responses achieved substantial breadth once vaccination had taken place. People who got the vaccine or the placebo had similar non-spike TCR breadth.

There are 12 residues in the CDR3. From germline, CDR1 is MNHEY and CDR2 SVGEGT. Trimming left V 4 bases short and J 3 bases short, with 7 bases between. This chain connects TRBV6-2 or TRBV6-3 to TRBJ2-7; D might be TRBD1 or TRBD2, each matching 5 bases. The sequences come from peripheral blood, collected in a trial of Ad26.COV2.S vaccine versus placebo. This TCR derives from a person between 18 and 65 years old who received the Ad26.COV2.S COVID-19 vaccine or a placebo. The CDR3 sequence: CASSFGGYEQYV. Written as DNA, the CDR3 is TGTGCCAGCAGTTTTGGGGGCTACGAGCAGTACGTC.